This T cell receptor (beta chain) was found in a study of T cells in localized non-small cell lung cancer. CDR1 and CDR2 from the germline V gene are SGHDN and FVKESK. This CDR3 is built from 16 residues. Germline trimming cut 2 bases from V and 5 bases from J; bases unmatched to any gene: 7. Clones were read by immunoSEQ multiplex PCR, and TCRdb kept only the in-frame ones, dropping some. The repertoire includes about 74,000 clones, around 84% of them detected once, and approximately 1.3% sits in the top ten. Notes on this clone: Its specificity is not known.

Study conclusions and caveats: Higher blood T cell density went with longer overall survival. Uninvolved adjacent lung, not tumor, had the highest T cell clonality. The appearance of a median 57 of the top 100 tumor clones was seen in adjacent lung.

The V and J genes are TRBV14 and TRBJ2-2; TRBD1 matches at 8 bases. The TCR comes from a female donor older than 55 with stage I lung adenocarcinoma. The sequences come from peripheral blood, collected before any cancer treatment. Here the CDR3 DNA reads TGTGCCAGCAGCCAATACTCACAGGGGGTAACCGGGGAGCTGTTTTTT. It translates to CASSQYSQGVTGELFF. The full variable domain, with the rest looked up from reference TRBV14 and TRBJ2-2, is EAGVTQFPSHSVIEKGQTVTLRCDPISGHDNLYWYRRVMGKEIKFLLHFVKESKQDESGMPNNRFLAERTGGTYSTLKVQPAELEDSGVYFCASSQYSQGVTGELFFGEGSRLTVL.